This T cell receptor beta chain came from a study of blood T cell repertoires in COVID-19 (dated by TCRdb to 2019 to 2021). About the full investigation: Samples from collaborators originated in the United States, Italy and Spain and spanned both the acute and convalescent phases of COVID-19. Where available, HLA class I and class II types were obtained from metadata supplied by the sample provider rather than from assay-based typing. Nearly every sample came with metadata listing a de-identified subject ID, COVID-19 status, age in years and sex. The samples were drawn from the first 160 participants of the ongoing ImmuneRACE study and from 1,254 subjects provided by 6 global collaborators. The repertoires were released in a freely available public database meant as a resource for research on the immune response to SARS-CoV-2. Deeply sampled blood TCRbeta repertoires from subjects exposed to, actively infected with, or recovered from COVID-19 were included in the dataset. The material from the prospective study consisted of cDNA or gDNA derived from T cells, B-cell-depleted T cells, or PBMCs.

Collaborating institutions collected whole blood in K2EDTA tubes following their own protocols. Collaborator samples were shipped for TCRbeta analysis as frozen whole blood, isolated PBMCs, or DNA extracted from either sample type. About this clone itself: There is no known antigen for this receptor. Per-nucleotide qualities are absent, and no much larger clonotype sits a single base away.

TCRbeta CDR3 regions were amplified from genomic DNA using the immunoSEQ Assay, a bias-controlled multiplex PCR. As for how the authors treated the data: The number of nucleated cells in each sample was estimated from the amplification of reference gene primers within the assay. Sequence reads were collapsed and filtered to measure the absolute abundance of every unique TCRbeta CDR3 rearrangement. For each sample, productive Simpson clonality was calculated by taking the square root of Simpson's diversity index across productive rearrangements. TCRdb obtained this table from immuneACCESS and retained in-frame rearrangements with V and J assigned. These tables miss some clones; where compared with another copy, unresolved V genes account for less than half of the shortfall, and the remainder is unexplained. V, J and clone size were drawn from that table, and D and trimming were deduced from the DNA. The sample profile shows some 300,000 clones; around 81% of them were found once. Of the sample, 4.1% is held by the ten largest clones.

Overall study outcomes, separate from this receptor: How much clinical and demographic metadata was included differed by source and by participant, and the metadata was provided uncurated.

V is pared back by 2 bases and J by 7 bases, with 15 bases lying between the germline termini. Spanning cysteine to phenylalanine, the CDR3 consists of 14 amino acids. The sequence is cut down to CDR3 DNA, 42 bases in frame from base 1. For CDR1 and CDR2, the germline V gene lists MDHEN and SYDVKM. Recombination joined TRBV28 with TRBJ2-7, and TRBD1 may be the D gene, going by 5 matching bases. The sequence was obtained from a woman aged 50 to 60 with active or convalescent COVID-19. Source material: peripheral blood. The nucleotide sequence is TGTGCCAGCAGTTTACAGGGATTGTCCGGGGAGCAGTACTTC. This is translated as CASSLQGLSGEQYF.